These 17 T cell receptor beta chains originate from one sample sequenced in a study of blood T cell repertoires in COVID-19. Measured with immunoSEQ multiplex PCR; TCRdb has only the in-frame clones, and not every one. The sample lists some 65,000 clones; 70% to 90% were seen once. Specimen: peripheral blood. The receptors shown here come from a man aged 35 to 55 with COVID-19, enrolled during active disease.

This rearrangement joins TRBV25-1 to TRBJ2-4; tentatively, D is TRBD2 (5 bases). CDR1 MGHDK and CDR2 SYGVNS come from the germline V gene. The CDR3 length is 15 residues. V was pared by 3 bases and J by 0 bases, with 9 bases between. CDR3 sequence reads: CASSDPGEAKNIQYF. Written as DNA, the CDR3 is TGTGCCAGCAGTGACCCCGGGGAAGCCAAAAACATTCAGTACTTC. Using reference TRBV25-1 and TRBJ2-4 for the parts outside the CDR3, the full variable domain is EADIYQTPRYLVIGTGKKITLECSQTMGHDKMYWYQQDPGMELHLIHYSYGVNSTEKGDLSSESTVSRIRTEHFPLTLESARPSHTSQYLCASSDPGEAKNIQYFGAGTRLSVL.

The chain couples TRBV28 to TRBJ1-2, with D possibly matching TRBD1 (6 bases). Germline CDR1 is MDHEN and CDR2 is SYDVKM. The CDR3 sequence is 11 residues long. The germline V and J ends were trimmed by 9 bases and 2 bases, with 7 bases remaining between them. In DNA form, the CDR3 reads TGTGCCAGTACAGGGAACTATGGCTACACCTTC. This codes for CASTGNYGYTF.

This chain uses TRBV5-4 with TRBJ2-5; maybe TRBD2 (6 bases). The V end lost 5 bases, the J end lost 1 base, and 24 bases lay between the germline ends. The CDR3 runs to 18 residues. Germline V gives CDR1 SGHNT, CDR2 YYREEE (reference sequence). The DNA of the CDR3 is TGTGCCAGCAGTTTGACGGGACTCTTGGATTTAGGCCAAGAGACCCAGTACTTC. This codes for CASSLTGLLDLGQETQYF.

V gene TRBV29-1 combines with J gene TRBJ2-1; 7 bases map to TRBD1. Looked up from germline, CDR1 is SQVTM and CDR2 is ANQGSEA. There are 11 residues in the CDR3. Trimming at V came to 7 bases and at J to 8 bases, leaving 5 bases not matched to a gene. The CDR3 coding sequence is TGCAGCGGGGCAGGGGGAGATGAGCAGTTCTTC. Its translation: CSGAGGDEQFF.

The chain links TRBV6-5 to TRBJ1-5; tentative D call: TRBD1 (5 bases). V gave up 5 bases and J gave up 4 bases, with 6 bases separating them. This CDR3 has 12 amino acids. Germline loops: CDR1 MNHEY, CDR2 SVGAGI. DNA for the CDR3: TGTGCCAGCAGTCAGGGAAATCAGCCCCAGCATTTT. Translating gives CASSQGNQPQHF.

This clone was observed a handful of times. This rearrangement joins TRBV12-3 or TRBV12-4 to TRBJ1-5; no firm D call. This CDR3 is 12 amino acids long. V was trimmed by 5 bases and J by 1 base, leaving 3 bases between them. This chain's CDR3 is CASSPSNQPQHF. The CDR3 nucleotides are TGTGCCAGCAGTCCGAGCAATCAGCCCCAGCATTTT.

About this clone itself: Other nucleotide sequences from this sample produce the same CDR3. The J gene is TRBJ1-1, the V gene TRBV18; tentatively, D is TRBD1 (5 bases). The CDR3 loop spans 14 amino acids. The germline gives CDR1 KGHSH, CDR2 LQKENI. V dropped 1 base and J dropped 0 bases, with 6 bases sitting between them. The CDR3 region is CASSPQGMNTEAFF. Here the CDR3 DNA reads TGTGCCAGCTCACCACAGGGGATGAACACTGAAGCTTTCTTT.

This clone has only a few counts. J is TRBJ2-5 and V is TRBV7-3, with D possibly being TRBD2 (6 bases). From germline, CDR1 is SGHTA and CDR2 FQGTGA. Trimming stripped 1 base from V and 5 bases from J, with 8 bases between. The CDR3 runs to 13 residues. DNA of the CDR3: TGTGCCAGCAGCTTAAATGGGGGGGAGACCCAGTACTTC. Its protein is CASSLNGGETQYF.

The V and J genes are TRBV5-4 and TRBJ1-2; 7 nucleotides agree with TRBD1. The CDR3 length is 14 residues. In germline, CDR1 is SGHNT, CDR2 YYREEE (reference sequence). With 4 bases clipped from V and 4 bases from J, the junction kept 7 bases outside the gene matches. This CDR3 reads CASSLTGYGYGYTF. In nucleotides, the CDR3 is TGTGCCAGCAGCCTGACAGGGTACGGCTATGGCTACACCTTC.

This sequence joins TRBV5-1 and TRBJ2-3; D may be TRBD2 (6 bases). The V gene's germline CDR1 is SGHRS and CDR2 YFSETQ. This CDR3 region has 16 residues. The V gene lost 3 bases and the J gene lost 4 bases, with 18 bases spanning the gap. CDR3 residues: CASSSRLPGVSDTQYF. The CDR3 nucleotides read TGCGCCAGCAGCTCACGTCTCCCGGGGGTTTCAGATACGCAGTATTTT.

The chain is built from TRBV4-2 and TRBJ2-7; 8 bases are a match to TRBD2. Germline loops: CDR1 LGHNA, CDR2 YNFKEQ. The length of the CDR3 is 15 residues. V shed 1 base and J 3 bases; nucleotides not matched to a gene: 5. CDR3 nucleotide sequence: TGTGCCAGCAGCCAAGGACTAGCGCAGGACTACGAGCAGTACTTC. It specifies CASSQGLAQDYEQYF.

The rearrangement uses TRBV9 and TRBJ2-3, with 7 bases matching TRBD2. The CDR3 spans 16 residues. CDR1 is SGDLS, CDR2 YYNGEE, per germline. Trimming took 1 base from V and 5 from J; bases not matched to a gene: 10. The CDR3 DNA is TGTGCCAGCAGCGTAAGCGCGGGGGACCTTGGAGATACGCAGTATTTT. Protein product: CASSVSAGDLGDTQYF.

This clone was counted once. The rearrangement links TRBV11-3 to TRBJ2-5; D is unclear. The CDR3 totals 13 residues. Germline V gene lookup returns CDR1 SGHNT and CDR2 YENEEA. V was shortened by 3 bases and J by 5 bases, with 10 bases between the two germline ends. This CDR3 reads CASSFAPRETQYF. Here the CDR3 DNA reads TGTGCCAGCAGCTTTGCACCTCGGGAGACCCAGTACTTC.

CDR3 sequence reads: CAWRGASGNQPQHF. The CDR3 DNA sequence: TGTGCCTGGAGAGGGGCGTCGGGCAATCAGCCCCAGCATTTT. The V and J genes are TRBV30 and TRBJ1-5; tentatively, D is TRBD1 (5 bases). With 3 bases removed from V and 2 bases from J, the gap between germline ends came to 11 bases. Germline V CDR1 and CDR2: GTSNPN, SVGIG (reference sequence). The CDR3 totals 14 residues.

The V and J genes are TRBV28 and TRBJ1-2; 10 bases fit TRBD1. V was clipped by 6 bases and J by 6 bases; unmatched bases: 7. The germline V gene has CDR1 MDHEN and CDR2 SYDVKM. The CDR3 is 14 residues long. CDR3 region: CASSLGQGKNGYTF. The CDR3 DNA follows: TGTGCCAGCAGCCTGGGACAGGGGAAAAATGGCTACACCTTC.

This clone was seen a few times. The J gene is TRBJ1-6, the V gene TRBV5-1; no definite D call. The CDR3 has 13 residues. Germline V lookup: CDR1 SGHRS, CDR2 YFSETQ. The ends were cut back, 0 bases at V and 11 bases at J, with 9 bases in the middle. The CDR3 DNA is TGCGCCAGCAGCTTGGAGATGGGAGCACCCCTCCACTTT. Translating it yields CASSLEMGAPLHF.

This clone showed up just a few times. The J gene is TRBJ1-6, the V gene TRBV27; no firm D call. This CDR3 region has 13 residues. V was cut by 4 bases and J by 10 bases, with 11 bases left in between. The germline V gene has CDR1 MNHEY and CDR2 SMNVEV (reference sequence). In DNA form, the CDR3 reads TGTGCCAGCAGTTACGGGGAAGGCTCACCCCTCCACTTT. This gives the protein CASSYGEGSPLHF.